This entry lists 15 T cell receptor beta chains sequenced from one sample in a study of metastatic and nonmetastatic thyroid tumors. TCRdb recomputed clones from the PCR reads via MiXCR. The top ten clones hold around 8.8% of a sample with about 93,000 clones, 8% to 9.5% of them seen once. Nobody among the patients had been given any treatment before thyroid surgery. Specimen: blood. These receptors were collected from a female donor with papillary thyroid cancer or a benign thyroid nodule (not recorded which). Some clones in this sample may be carry-over from other donors' samples.

The table lists this clone with many counts. The chain carries TRBV6-1 and TRBJ1-2, with TRBD1 identical over 7 bases. Unmatched junction bases numbered 9, after V lost 2 bases and J lost 6 bases. This CDR3 has 15 residues. From germline, CDR1 is MNHNS and CDR2 SASEGT. CDR3 in DNA: TGTGCCAGCAGTGAAAAAGGGGGCGGAGTGAATGGCTACACCTTC. Translation gives CASSEKGGGVNGYTF.

This clone was seen only a few times. The rearrangement joins TRBV2 to TRBJ1-3; no firm D call. The CDR3 sequence is 16 residues long. CDR1 is SNHLY, CDR2 FYNNEI, per germline. V shed 2 bases and J shed 2 bases, with 13 bases lying between them. In DNA, the CDR3 is TGTGCCAGCAGTGAAAGTCAATGGGCCCCTGGAAACACCATATATTTT. Protein product: CASSESQWAPGNTIYF.

The chain recombines TRBV25-1 with TRBJ2-3; TRBD1 matches at 10 bases. CDR1 MGHDK and CDR2 SYGVNS come from the germline V gene. The CDR3 spans 15 residues. Unmatched junction bases numbered 7, after V lost 7 bases and J lost 3 bases. The CDR3 DNA follows: TGTGCCAGCACCAGACAGGGGGCGCCGACAGATACGCAGTATTTT. Residues: CASTRQGAPTDTQYF.

This clone has at least ten counts. This chain joins TRBV6-1 and TRBJ1-1; D uncertain. Trimming left V 4 bases short and J 4 bases short, with 19 bases between. Germline V gene data show CDR1 as MNHNS and CDR2 as SASEGT. The CDR3 sequence is 16 residues long. Written as DNA, the CDR3 is TGTGCCAGCAGTGGGTTTGGTATTGTCTTCGGCACTGAAGCTTTCTTT. This translates into CASSGFGIVFGTEAFF.

This clone was counted at least ten times. The V call is TRBV5-1, the J call TRBJ2-2; possibly TRBD1 for D (5 bases). V was pared by 1 base and J by 4 bases, with 11 bases between. From germline, CDR1 is SGHRS and CDR2 YFSETQ. This CDR3 spans 15 amino acids. CDR3 in amino acids: CASSLRPQGTGELFF. CDR3 bases: TGCGCCAGCAGCTTGCGTCCCCAGGGCACCGGGGAGCTGTTTTTT.

The table lists this clone with many counts. A much larger clone is a single base away; this may be a read error. The chain employs TRBV6-1 and TRBJ1-1, with 7 positions matching TRBD1. Germline loops: CDR1 MNHNS, CDR2 SASEGT. Trimming cost V 8 bases and J 4 bases; bases outside gene matches: 13. This CDR3 has 15 amino acids. The CDR3 protein is CASAGQRVGITEAFF. In DNA, the CDR3 is TGTGCCAGCGCGGGACAGAGGGTCGGAATCACTGAAGCTTTCTTT.

The chain couples TRBV5-1 to TRBJ1-6; TRBD1 matches at 7 bases. This CDR3 spans 14 amino acids. J lost 8 bases, V lost 5 bases, and 7 bases had no gene match. Germline values: CDR1 SGHRS, CDR2 YFSETQ. CDR3 loop: CASRQTGSDSPLHF. The CDR3 region has the DNA TGCGCCAGCAGACAGACAGGGTCTGATTCACCCCTCCACTTT.

The sample holds many counts of this clone. The V gene is TRBV5-6, the J gene TRBJ2-7; 8 positions agree with TRBD1. The CDR3 is made up of 14 amino acids. The trim removed 4 bases at V and 3 bases at J, leaving 6 bases unmatched. The V gene's germline CDR1 is SGHDT and CDR2 YYEEEE. CDR3 sequence: CASSPWDRLYEQYF. As DNA, the CDR3 is TGTGCCAGCAGCCCCTGGGACAGGCTCTACGAGCAGTACTTC. The full variable domain, with the rest looked up from reference TRBV5-6 and TRBJ2-7, is DAGVTQSPTHLIKTRGQQVTLRCSPKSGHDTVSWYQQALGQGPQFIFQYYEEEERQRGNFPDRFSGHQFPNYSSELNVNALLLGDSALYLCASSPWDRLYEQYFGPGTRLTVT.

This clone was picked up many times. The genes are TRBV2 and TRBJ1-1; D gene uncertain. The CDR3 runs 15 residues. Germline V gene sequence: CDR1 SNHLY, CDR2 FYNNEI. V was clipped by 3 bases and J by 1 base, with 12 bases between them. CDR3 DNA sequence: TGTGCCAGCAGTGATTCGGAGGCCCCGAACACTGAAGCTTTCTTT. It specifies CASSDSEAPNTEAFF.

A few counts support this clone. V and J are TRBV2 and TRBJ2-1, with D perhaps given as TRBD1 or TRBD2 (6 bases each). Looked up from germline, CDR1 is SNHLY and CDR2 is FYNNEI. The V end was cut by 4 bases, the J end by 4 bases, with 14 bases between. The CDR3 is made up of 15 amino acids. CDR3 sequence reads: CASSVRGVGYNEQFF. CDR3 DNA sequence: TGTGCCAGCAGTGTTAGGGGGGTCGGGTACAATGAGCAGTTCTTC. Full variable domain (rest looked up from reference TRBV2 and TRBJ2-1): EPEVTQTPSHQVTQMGQEVILRCVPISNHLYFYWYRQILGQKVEFLVSFYNNEISEKSEIFDDQFSVERPDGSNFTLKIRSTKLEDSAMYFCASSVRGVGYNEQFFGPGTRLTVL.

This clone was recorded at least ten times. V and J are TRBV9 and TRBJ2-5; possible D gene TRBD2, 5 bases. Germline CDR1 reads SGDLS; CDR2 reads YYNGEE. Trimming left V 0 bases short and J 5 bases short, with 8 bases between. The CDR3 runs to 13 residues. CDR3 protein: CASSVGEWETQYF. In DNA form, the CDR3 reads TGTGCCAGCAGCGTAGGGGAGTGGGAGACCCAGTACTTC.

This clone was recorded many times. V usage is TRBV18 and J usage is TRBJ2-7; D possibly corresponds to TRBD1 (6 bases). This CDR3 comprises 17 residues. Trimming stripped 3 bases from V and 3 bases from J, with 21 bases between. Germline CDR1 is KGHSH and CDR2 is LQKENI. The CDR3 region is CASSPKTDRIQFYEQYF. CDR3 sequence (DNA): TGTGCCAGCTCACCCAAGACGGACAGAATCCAATTCTACGAGCAGTACTTC.

The table lists this clone with many counts. V usage is TRBV6-4 and J usage is TRBJ2-3, with a tentative D call TRBD2 (6 bases). CDR1 and CDR2 (germline): MRHNA, SNTAGT. Trimming pared 5 bases from V and 2 bases from J, leaving 17 bases between. The CDR3 is made up of 16 amino acids. This CDR3 reads CASSPIGGVVTDTQYF. The CDR3 DNA follows: TGTGCCAGCAGTCCAATAGGAGGGGTGGTCACAGATACGCAGTATTTT.

This chain links TRBV18 with TRBJ2-5; 7 bases map to TRBD1. Germline CDR1 reads KGHSH; CDR2 reads LQKENI. The CDR3 has 17 residues. With V trimmed by 4 bases and J by 1 base, 12 bases remained unmatched. The CDR3: CASSLNPRTGAQETQYF. In DNA form, the CDR3 reads TGTGCCAGCTCACTGAACCCAAGGACAGGCGCCCAAGAGACCCAGTACTTC.

This clone has at least ten counts. V gene TRBV28 combines with J gene TRBJ1-1; possibly TRBD1 for D (5 bases). Per the germline V gene, CDR1 is MDHEN and CDR2 is SYDVKM. Trimming shortened V by 3 bases and J by 6 bases, and 14 bases separated the two germline ends. CDR3 length: 14 residues. CDR3 sequence (DNA): TGTGCCAGCAGTTTGGGGGGGTCTTTGGCTGAAGCTTTCTTT. Encoded protein: CASSLGGSLAEAFF.